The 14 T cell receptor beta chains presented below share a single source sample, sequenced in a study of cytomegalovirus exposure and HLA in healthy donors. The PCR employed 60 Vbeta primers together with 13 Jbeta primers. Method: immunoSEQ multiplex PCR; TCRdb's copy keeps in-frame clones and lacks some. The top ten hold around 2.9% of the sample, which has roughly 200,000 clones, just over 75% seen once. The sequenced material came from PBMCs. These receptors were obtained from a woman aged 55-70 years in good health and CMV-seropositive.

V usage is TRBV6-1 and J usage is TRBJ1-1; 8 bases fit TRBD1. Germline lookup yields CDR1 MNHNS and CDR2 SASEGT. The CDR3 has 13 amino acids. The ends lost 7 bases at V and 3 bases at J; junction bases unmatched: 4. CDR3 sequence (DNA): TGTGCCAGCAAGACAGGGGAGGACACTGAAGCTTTCTTT. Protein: CASKTGEDTEAFF.

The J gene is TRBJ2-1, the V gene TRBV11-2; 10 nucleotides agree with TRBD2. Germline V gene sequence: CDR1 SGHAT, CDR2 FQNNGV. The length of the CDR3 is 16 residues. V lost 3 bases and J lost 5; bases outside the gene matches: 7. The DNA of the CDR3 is TGTGCCAGCAGCTTCCTACTAGCGGGACCCGACAATGAGCAGTTCTTC. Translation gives CASSFLLAGPDNEQFF.

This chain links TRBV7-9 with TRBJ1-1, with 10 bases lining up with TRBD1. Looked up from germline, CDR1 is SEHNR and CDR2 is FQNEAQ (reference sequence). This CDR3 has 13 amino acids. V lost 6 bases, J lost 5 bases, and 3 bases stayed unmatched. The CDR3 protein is CASRDRGETEAFF. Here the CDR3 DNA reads TGTGCCAGCAGGGACAGGGGGGAAACTGAAGCTTTCTTT.

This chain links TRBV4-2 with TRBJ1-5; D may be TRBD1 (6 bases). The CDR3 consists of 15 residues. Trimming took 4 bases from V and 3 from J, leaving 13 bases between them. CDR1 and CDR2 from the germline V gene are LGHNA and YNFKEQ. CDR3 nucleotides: TGTGCCAGCAGCCTCTCGGACAGTAACAATCAGCCCCAGCATTTT. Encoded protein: CASSLSDSNNQPQHF.

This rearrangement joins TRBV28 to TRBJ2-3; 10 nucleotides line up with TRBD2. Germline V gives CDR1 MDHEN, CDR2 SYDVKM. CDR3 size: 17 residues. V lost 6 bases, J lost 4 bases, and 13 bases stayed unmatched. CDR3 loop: CASSSGSGGLGADTQYF. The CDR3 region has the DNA TGTGCCAGCAGCTCCGGTAGCGGGGGGCTAGGGGCAGATACGCAGTATTTT.

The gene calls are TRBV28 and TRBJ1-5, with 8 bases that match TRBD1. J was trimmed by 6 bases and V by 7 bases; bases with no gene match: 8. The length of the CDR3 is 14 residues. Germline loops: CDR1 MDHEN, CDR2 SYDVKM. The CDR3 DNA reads TGTGCCAGCACCTCTCAGGGGGCTCCTCAGCCCCAGCATTTT. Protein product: CASTSQGAPQPQHF.

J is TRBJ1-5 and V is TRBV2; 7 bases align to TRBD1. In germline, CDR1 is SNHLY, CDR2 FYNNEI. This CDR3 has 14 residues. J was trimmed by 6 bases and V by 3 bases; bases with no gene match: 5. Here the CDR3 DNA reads TGTGCCAGCAGTGATCGGGCAGGGGGTCAGCCCCAGCATTTT. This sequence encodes CASSDRAGGQPQHF.

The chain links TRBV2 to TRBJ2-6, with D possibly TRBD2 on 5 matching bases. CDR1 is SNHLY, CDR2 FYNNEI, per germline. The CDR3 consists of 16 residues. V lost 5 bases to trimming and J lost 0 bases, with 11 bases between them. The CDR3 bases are TGTGCCAGCAGTCCCGGACTCAACTCTGGGGCCAACGTCCTGACTTTC. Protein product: CASSPGLNSGANVLTF.

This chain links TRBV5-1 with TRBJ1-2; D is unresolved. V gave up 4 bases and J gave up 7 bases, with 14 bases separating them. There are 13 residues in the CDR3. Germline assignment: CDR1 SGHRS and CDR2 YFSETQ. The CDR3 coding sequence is TGCGCCAGCAGCCCCCCCCAGCTAGGTGGCTACACCTTC. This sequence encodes CASSPPQLGGYTF.

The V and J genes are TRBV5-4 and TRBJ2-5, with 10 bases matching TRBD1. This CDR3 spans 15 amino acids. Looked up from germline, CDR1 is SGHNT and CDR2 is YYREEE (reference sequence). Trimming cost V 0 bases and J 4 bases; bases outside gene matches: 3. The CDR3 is CASSLAGQGGETQYF. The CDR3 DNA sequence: TGTGCCAGCAGCTTGGCCGGACAGGGGGGAGAGACCCAGTACTTC.

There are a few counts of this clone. The CDR3 sequence is CASSEQRQGRAGELFF. The CDR3 region has the DNA TGTGCCAGCAGTGAACAGAGACAGGGTCGCGCCGGGGAGCTGTTTTTT. The V and J genes are TRBV6-1 and TRBJ2-2, with TRBD1 matching over 7 bases. This CDR3 contains 16 residues. J lost 6 bases, V lost 2 bases, and 9 bases had no gene match. The germline CDR1 and CDR2 sequences are MNHNS and SASEGT.

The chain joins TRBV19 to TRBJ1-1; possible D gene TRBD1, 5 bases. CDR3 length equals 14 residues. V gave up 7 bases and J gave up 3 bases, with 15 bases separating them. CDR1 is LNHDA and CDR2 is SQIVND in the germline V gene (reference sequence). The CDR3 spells CASNTNWGDTEAFF. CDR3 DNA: TGTGCCAGTAACACTAATTGGGGGGACACTGAAGCTTTCTTT.

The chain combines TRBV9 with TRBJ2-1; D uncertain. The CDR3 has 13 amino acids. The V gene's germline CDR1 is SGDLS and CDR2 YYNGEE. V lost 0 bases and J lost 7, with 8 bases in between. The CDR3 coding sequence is TGTGCCAGCAGCGTAGGTCTAGAGAATGAGCAGTTCTTC. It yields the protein CASSVGLENEQFF.

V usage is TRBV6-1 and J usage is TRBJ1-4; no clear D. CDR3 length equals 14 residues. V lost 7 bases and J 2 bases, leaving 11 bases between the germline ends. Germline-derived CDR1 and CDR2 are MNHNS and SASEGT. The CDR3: CASKAGPTNEKLFF. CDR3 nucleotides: TGTGCCAGCAAAGCTGGTCCCACTAATGAAAAACTGTTTTTT.